The 11 T cell receptor beta chains below come from one sample, sequenced in a study of T cell repertoires in cytomegalovirus infection. TCRdb processed the reads anew with MiXCR; each CDR3 protein has one entry. There are 900,000 to 950,000 distinct CDR3 sequences in the sample; 31% occur only once, and around 15% lies in the top ten. Antigens for these TCRs are unknown. The specimen comprised cultured CD8+ T cells from PBMCs, sampled from culture after CMV antigen stimulation. These TCRs come from a human donor in good health (CMV status not recorded). Some clones in this sample may be carry-over from other donors' samples.

The chain links TRBV5-4 to TRBJ2-1, with D perhaps matching TRBD1 (5 bases). CDR3 length equals 14 residues. V was clipped by 3 bases and J by 7 bases, with 14 bases between them. CDR1 SGHNT and CDR2 YYREEE come from the germline V gene (reference sequence). CDR3 in DNA: TGTGCCAGCAGCTCCGTAGGGGCGAAAAATGAGCAGTTCTTC. This codes for CASSSVGAKNEQFF.

The chain is built from TRBV29-1 and TRBJ1-1; 11 nucleotides line up with TRBD1. The germline V gene encodes CDR1 SQVTM and CDR2 ANQGSEA. Trimming cost V 0 bases and J 5 bases; bases outside gene matches: 8. The CDR3 sequence is 16 residues long. The CDR3 here is CSVEDPGQGAETEAFF. CDR3 nucleotides: TGCAGCGTTGAAGATCCTGGACAGGGGGCGGAAACTGAAGCTTTCTTT.

Concerning this clonotype itself: An end of the junction does not agree with germline; a read error may underlie this. The gene calls are TRBV4-1 and TRBJ1-5; D unresolved. The germline V gene encodes CDR1 MGHRA and CDR2 YSYEKL. The CDR3 covers 14 residues. The CDR3 region has the DNA TGCACCAGCAGCCAAGAGTGGAGGGATCAGCCCCAGCATTTT. Protein product: CTSSQEWRDQPQHF.

About this clonotype: The junction departs from the called germline gene at one end, perhaps through a read error. The CDR3 spells CASSWGRDSSLHF. In DNA form, the CDR3 reads TGTGCCAGCAGTTGGGGCCGAGATTCATCCCTCCACTTT. V gene TRBV27 combines with J gene TRBJ1-6, with a weak D call TRBD1 (5 bases). CDR1 and CDR2 from the germline V gene are MNHEY and SMNVEV (reference sequence). The CDR3 spans 13 residues.

This clonotype was seen a handful of times. At one of its ends the junction is not consistent with the germline gene, which may arise from a read error. The J gene is TRBJ2-1, the V gene TRBV7-3; perhaps TRBD2 as D (5 bases). The length of the CDR3 is 11 residues. CDR1 SGHTA and CDR2 FQGTGA come from the germline V gene. CDR3 sequence: CVSSLSGEQFF. As DNA, the CDR3 is TGTGTCAGCAGCTTGTCGGGAGAGCAGTTCTTC.

The chain joins TRBV7-8 to TRBJ2-1; either TRBD1 or TRBD2 may fit D (5 bases each). Trimming removed 0 bases at V and 9 bases at J, with 12 bases between. The CDR3 is 14 residues long. The germline V gene encodes CDR1 SGHVS and CDR2 FQNEAQ. This chain's CDR3 is CASSLAPGAGEQFF. The CDR3 region has the DNA TGTGCCAGCAGCTTAGCGCCCGGGGCGGGTGAGCAGTTCTTC.

This chain connects TRBV12-5 to TRBJ1-4; TRBD1 is a possible D gene (5 bases). Looked up from germline, CDR1 is LGHNT and CDR2 is FRNRAP. Trimming removed 0 bases from V and 0 bases from J, with 14 bases in between. The CDR3 length is 18 residues. As DNA, the CDR3 is TGTGCTAGTGGTTTGGTACTTCTGGACACCTCAACTAATGAAAAACTGTTTTTT. Its protein product is CASGLVLLDTSTNEKLFF.

This clonotype was seen a few times. The genes are TRBV19 and TRBJ1-5, with D perhaps TRBD1 (5 bases). The germline CDR1 and CDR2 sequences are LNHDA and SQIVND (reference sequence). V gave up 5 bases and J gave up 6 bases, with 20 bases separating them. The CDR3 contains 16 residues. In nucleotides, the CDR3 is TGTGCCAGTAGTTTACGGGATGGCAGGGTGGGTCAGCCCCAGCATTTT. Encoded protein: CASSLRDGRVGQPQHF. Full variable domain (rest looked up from reference TRBV19 and TRBJ1-5): DGGITQSPKYLFRKEGQNVTLSCEQNLNHDAMYWYRQDPGQGLRLIYYSQIVNDFQKGDIAEGYSVSREKKESFPLTVTSAQKNPTAFYLCASSLRDGRVGQPQHFGDGTRLSIL.

The J gene is TRBJ2-2, the V gene TRBV6-2 or TRBV6-3; a weak D match, TRBD2 (6 bases). This CDR3 contains 15 residues. V lost 2 bases, J lost 3 bases, and 10 bases lay in between. The germline gives CDR1 MNHEY, CDR2 SVGEGT. CDR3 sequence (DNA): TGTGCCAGCAGTTACGGCGGGGAGGACACCGGGGAGCTGTTTTTT. It is translated as CASSYGGEDTGELFF.

This clonotype was detected ten times or more. CDR3 DNA: TGTGCCAGCAGCTTGTGGGGGGATAAGCGGGGGAGCCAAGAGACCCAGTACTTC. Translated: CASSLWGDKRGSQETQYF. The rearrangement uses TRBV5-4 and TRBJ2-5; 8 bases agree with TRBD2. The junction had 12 bases not matched to a gene; V was cut back by 1 base and J by 1 base. CDR3 length equals 18 residues. Germline V gene lookup returns CDR1 SGHNT and CDR2 YYREEE (reference sequence).

This clonotype has more than one count but fewer than ten. The chain uses TRBV24-1 and TRBJ1-5; 7 nucleotides align to TRBD1. The CDR3 is 15 residues long. J was trimmed by 7 bases and V by 4 bases; bases with no gene match: 9. Germline assignment: CDR1 KGHDR and CDR2 SFDVKD. CDR3 sequence reads: CATSDRTDRVQPQHF. The DNA of the CDR3 is TGTGCCACCAGTGACCGAACAGACAGGGTACAGCCCCAGCATTTT.